This paragraph reports one T cell receptor (beta chain). The CDR3 is 16 residues long. Germline V lookup: CDR1 SGHAT, CDR2 FQNNGV. Trimming took 5 bases from V and 6 from J, leaving 19 bases between them. This entry belongs to a study of blood T cell repertoires in COVID-19. For the study at large: From the United States, Italy and Spain came samples of acute and convalescent COVID-19. Sample material is recorded as cDNA or gDNA derived from T cells, B-cell-depleted T cells, or PBMCs.

Measured with immunoSEQ multiplex PCR; TCRdb has only the in-frame clones, and not every one. Of about 200,000 clones in the sample, more than 70% were seen once. The sequence came from a middle-aged woman with acute COVID-19. The V call is TRBV11-2, the J call TRBJ1-4; no reliable D call. Sequencing was carried out using PBMCs or T cells enriched from blood (not recorded which). The CDR3 is CASSPGRVFSDEKLFF. DNA for the CDR3: TGTGCCAGCAGCCCCGGGAGGGTATTCTCAGATGAAAAACTGTTTTTT. Complete variable domain (other parts from reference TRBV11-2 and TRBJ1-4): EAGVAQSPRYKIIEKRQSVAFWCNPISGHATLYWYQQILGQGPKLLIQFQNNGVVDDSQLPKDRFSAERLKGVDSTLKIQPAKLEDSAVYLCASSPGRVFSDEKLFFGSGTQLSVL.